These T cell receptor beta chains were read from a single sample in a study of T cells in Graves' hyperthyroidism and ophthalmopathy. TCRdb re-called the multiplex PCR reads with MiXCR, one entry per CDR3 protein. The table lists approximately 400,000 distinct CDR3 sequences, 15% to 19% of them singletons. Sequenced input: blood. These receptors were taken from a young woman with Graves' hyperthyroidism. Each CDR3 is given with its conserved first and last residue. A D gene is named only where the DNA matches it firmly. Expanded clones get a size class; other rows say once, few or many, or leave the size out.

>TRBJ2-5|many|TRBV12-3/TRBV12-4|-
TGTGCCAGCAGTCAGGTAGCGGCTCAAGAGACCCAGTACTTC
CASSQVAAQETQYF
>TRBJ1-2|many|TRBV20-1|-
TGCAGTGCTAGAGGAGGAGCAGTCATAACCGCTAACTATGGCTACACCTTC
CSARGGAVITANYGYTF
>TRBJ1-5|few|TRBV15|-
TGTGCCACCAGCAGAGATTTTCAGCCCCAGCATTTT
CATSRDFQPQHF
>TRBJ1-2|many|TRBV3-1|TRBD1
TGTGCCAGCAGCCAAGCGGACAGGGGGCAAGGCTACACCTTC
CASSQADRGQGYTF
>TRBJ1-2|many|TRBV2|-
TGTGCCAGCAGTGGGTTCGCGACAGACGTTGATGGCTACACCTTC
CASSGFATDVDGYTF
>TRBJ2-1|many|TRBV6-1|TRBD2
TGTGCCAGCAGGCCAGTGACGGGCGGGAGGGACCTCCACAATGAGCAGTTCTTC
CASRPVTGGRDLHNEQFF
>TRBJ2-1|few|TRBV10-3|-
TGTGCCATCAGCCAGGGACCCCAGGCCGATGAGCAGTTCTTC
CAISQGPQADEQFF
>TRBJ1-6|-|TRBV12-3/TRBV12-4|-
TGTGCCAGCAGTGTACAGGGACCGCGGTCACCCCTCCACTTT
CASSVQGPRSPLHF
>TRBJ1-1|many|TRBV11-1|TRBD1
TGTGCCAGCAGCTACCCAGGGGGTGTCCGAGACACTGAAGCTTTCTTT
CASSYPGGVRDTEAFF
>TRBJ2-1|many|TRBV20-1|TRBD2
TGCAGTGCTAGAGATCAGCGGGAGTCCTACAATGAGCAGTTCTTC
CSARDQRESYNEQFF
>TRBJ1-2|-|TRBV7-2|-
TGTGCCAGCAGCTTAGGTCCGAGAGACTATGGCTACACCTTC
CASSLGPRDYGYTF
>TRBJ2-7|-|TRBV7-9|-
TGTGCCAGCAGGACAGACAGATCCTACGAGCAGTACTTC
CASRTDRSYEQYF
>TRBJ1-1|-|TRBV2|-
TGTGCCAGCACTCGAGGTACTACGGTCACTGAAGCTTTCTTT
CASTRGTTVTEAFF
>TRBJ2-7|many|TRBV4-1|TRBD1
TGCGCCAGCAGCCGGGACAGGGGGAAGGACGAGCAGTACTTC
CASSRDRGKDEQYF
>TRBJ1-2|-|TRBV19|TRBD1
TGTGCCAGTAGTTTTGGACAGGACTTGAGGTTCGTTGGCTACACCTTC
CASSFGQDLRFVGYTF
>TRBJ2-3|many|TRBV12-3/TRBV12-4|TRBD2
TGTGCCAGCAGCTCGGAGCGGGAGTTGGCAGATACGCAGTATTTT
CASSSERELADTQYF
>TRBJ1-2|-|TRBV6-1|TRBD1
TGTGCCAGCAGGGGACAGGGGGGCGTCTATGGCTACACCTTC
CASRGQGGVYGYTF
>TRBJ1-4|few|TRBV4-1|-
TGCGCCAGCAGCCAAGACGGGCGAGGGGCTGCTAATGAAAAACTGTTTTTT
CASSQDGRGAANEKLFF
>TRBJ2-5|-|TRBV6-1|TRBD2
TGTGCCAGCACCCTTAGACTAGCGGGGGGCCGAGCGTACCAAGAGACCCAGTACTTC
CASTLRLAGGRAYQETQYF
>TRBJ2-7|many|TRBV30|-
TGTGCCTGTTCGGACAGCTACGAGCAGTACTTC
CACSDSYEQYF
>TRBJ2-7|many|TRBV7-3|TRBD1
TGTGCCAGCAGCTTAGAGGCGACAGGGGCCTACGAGCAGTACTTC
CASSLEATGAYEQYF
>TRBJ2-7|few|TRBV7-6|TRBD1
TGTGCCAGCAGCTTACGCCCGGGACAGACCTACGAGCAGTACTTC
CASSLRPGQTYEQYF
>TRBJ1-1|few|TRBV19|TRBD1
TGTGCCAGTAGTATAGATAGGGACAGGGGGCGCGACACTGAAGCTTTCTTT
CASSIDRDRGRDTEAFF
>TRBJ2-1|-|TRBV27|-
TGTGCCAGCAGAATCAGGGGATCCTTTTACAATGAGCAGTTCTTC
CASRIRGSFYNEQFF
>TRBJ2-1|few|TRBV3-1|-
TGTGCCAGCAGCCAAGCAGGGGGGGCCTACAATGAGCAGTTCTTC
CASSQAGGAYNEQFF
>TRBJ2-2|-|TRBV3-1|-
TGTGCCAGCAGCCAAGCCACGGGGGCGGGGACCGGGGAGCTGTTTTTT
CASSQATGAGTGELFF
>TRBJ2-1|-|TRBV10-1|-
TGCGCCAGTCACCCCCTCCGGGGCGGACCACCCAATGAGCAGTTCTTC
CASHPLRGGPPNEQFF